These 2 T cell receptor beta chains share one sample of origin, sequenced in a study of T cell repertoires in aging, cancer and after chemotherapy. TCR beta rearrangements were amplified from peripheral blood genomic DNA. Multiplex touch-down PCR with TRB-A/B primers amplified rearranged V-D-J TRB sequences. Using its own MiXCR run on the multiplex PCR reads, TCRdb lists one record per CDR3 protein. The sample records under 12,000 distinct CDR3 sequences, 42% being singletons. Sequencing used blood. Every receptor here comes from a human donor in good health.

This clonotype came up a few times. V is TRBV20-1 and J is TRBJ1-1; the D is unclear. The germline gives CDR1 DFQATT, CDR2 SNEGSKA (reference sequence). Trimming took off 3 bases at V and 4 bases at J, with 15 bases between the two ends. The CDR3 length is 14 residues. In nucleotides, the CDR3 is TGCAGTGCTAGGGCCGATGGGTTCGGCACTGAAGCTTTCTTT. Residues: CSARADGFGTEAFF.

The V gene is TRBV20-1, the J gene TRBJ1-2; D is ambiguous. Germline CDR1 DFQATT, CDR2 SNEGSKA (reference sequence). The CDR3 is 15 amino acids. V lost 0 bases to trimming and J lost 7 bases, with 18 bases between them. The CDR3 nucleotides read TGCAGTGCTAGAGATAAAACAGACCGTGGGGTTGGCTACACCTTC. This gives the protein CSARDKTDRGVGYTF.